These 3 T cell receptor beta chains originate from one sample sequenced in a study of long-term antiretroviral therapy in people with HIV. Version v3.0 of the immunoSEQ assay ran at survey level. Generated by immunoSEQ multiplex PCR, the TCRdb table keeps only in-frame clones and is missing some. The data show about 25,000 clones, almost 80% seen once. Sequences were derived from unsorted PBMCs, sampled 2.1 years after starting antiretroviral therapy. Receptors originate from a man between 25 and 39 years old with HIV.

This clone was seen a few times. CDR3 nucleotides: TGTGCCAGCAGCTTGGCAGGGCATGACTACGAGCAGTACTTC. Translated: CASSLAGHDYEQYF. The chain uses TRBV7-9 and TRBJ2-7; D is possibly TRBD1 (5 bases). Looked up from germline, CDR1 is SEHNR and CDR2 is FQNEAQ (reference sequence). There are 14 residues in the CDR3. Trimming took off 3 bases at V and 3 bases at J, with 12 bases between the two ends.

The CDR3 reads CASSEGLAANEQFF. The CDR3 DNA reads TGTGCCAGCAGCGAGGGACTAGCCGCCAATGAGCAGTTCTTC. The rearrangement links TRBV9 to TRBJ2-1; 9 nucleotides match TRBD2. This CDR3 contains 14 residues. CDR1 is SGDLS, CDR2 YYNGEE, per germline. Trimming removed 3 bases from V and 6 bases from J; junction bases left unmatched: 4.

The rearrangement links TRBV6-5 to TRBJ2-7; D uncertain. Trimming took 2 bases from V and 3 from J, leaving 11 bases between them. Germline V gene data show CDR1 as MNHEY and CDR2 as SVGAGI. The CDR3 length is 14 residues. Here the CDR3 reads CASSYRDRDYEQYF. The CDR3 bases are TGTGCCAGCAGTTACCGCGATAGGGACTACGAGCAGTACTTC.